The next 14 T cell receptor beta chains were all read from a single sample in a study of neurological immune-mediated disorders. Each CDR3 protein is one row after TCRdb ran MiXCR on the 5' RACE reads. This table holds about 50,000 distinct CDR3 sequences, 10% found once. Sequencing was carried out using PBMCs. The receptors stem from a man aged 65 to 79 with HTLV-1-associated myelopathy (HAM/TSP).

At least ten counts were recorded for this clonotype. This sequence joins TRBV24-1 and TRBJ2-1; D is possibly TRBD2 (5 bases). V dropped 9 bases and J dropped 5 bases, with 16 bases sitting between them. Looked up from germline, CDR1 is KGHDR and CDR2 is SFDVKD. The CDR3 totals 14 residues. CDR3 amino acids: CATATSEAHNEQFF. The CDR3 nucleotides are TGTGCCACCGCCACTAGTGAGGCCCACAATGAGCAGTTCTTC.

This clonotype was recorded many times. The chain uses TRBV27 and TRBJ2-3; D is undetermined. CDR3 length: 16 amino acids. CDR1 is MNHEY and CDR2 is SMNVEV in the germline V gene (reference sequence). V dropped 4 bases and J dropped 3 bases, with 17 bases sitting between them. The CDR3 DNA sequence: TGTGCCAGCAGTTCACTTCAACGCGGAAATACAGATACGCAGTATTTT. Its translation is CASSSLQRGNTDTQYF.

This clonotype has at least ten counts. The CDR3 nucleotides are TGTGCCAGCAACCCTAGCGGGAGGGCCAACAATGAGCAGTTCTTC. Translation gives CASNPSGRANNEQFF. The gene calls are TRBV3-1 and TRBJ2-1; 12 nucleotides agree with TRBD2. Germline values: CDR1 LGHDT, CDR2 YNNKEL (reference sequence). V dropped 7 bases and J dropped 5; count of bases not matched to a gene: 6. This CDR3 is 15 amino acids long.

This chain joins TRBV4-1 and TRBJ2-7, with TRBD2 matching over 8 bases. The ends lost 2 bases at V and 0 bases at J; junction bases unmatched: 0. The CDR3 extends over 14 amino acids. Germline V gives CDR1 MGHRA, CDR2 YSYEKL. CDR3 sequence reads: CASSQSGSSYEQYF. CDR3 DNA: TGCGCCAGCAGCCAAAGCGGGAGCTCCTACGAGCAGTACTTC.

This clonotype showed up many times. This rearrangement joins TRBV28 to TRBJ2-7; 9 positions match TRBD2. Looked up from germline, CDR1 is MDHEN and CDR2 is SYDVKM. The length of the CDR3 is 15 residues. The V and J ends lost 8 bases and 6 bases, in that order; junction bases with no gene match: 14. The CDR3 loop is CASRSVSGRLGEQYF. The CDR3 bases are TGTGCCAGCCGGAGTGTAAGCGGGAGGTTGGGCGAGCAGTACTTC.

This clonotype was counted ten times or more. The rearrangement uses TRBV6-2 or TRBV6-3 and TRBJ2-6; weak D call: TRBD1 (6 bases). The CDR3 covers 17 residues. The V gene lost 5 bases and the J gene lost 4 bases, with 18 bases spanning the gap. Germline V gene data show CDR1 as MNHEY and CDR2 as SVGEGT. Here the CDR3 reads CASSRRQAETGANVLTF. The CDR3 nucleotides read TGTGCCAGCAGTCGTCGACAGGCAGAGACCGGGGCCAACGTCCTGACTTTC.

This clonotype was seen more than once but under ten times. This chain uses TRBV11-2 with TRBJ2-2; D gene ambiguous. V was shortened by 5 bases and J by 6 bases, with 4 bases between the two germline ends. The CDR3 sequence is 11 residues long. The germline CDR1 and CDR2 sequences are SGHAT and FQNNGV. The CDR3 is CASSPSGELFF. CDR3 nucleotide sequence: TGTGCCAGCAGCCCCTCCGGGGAGCTGTTTTTT.

Of note for this clonotype: Just one base apart from a much larger clone, this may be a read error. The gene calls are TRBV28 and TRBJ2-2, with a tentative D call TRBD2 (6 bases). The CDR3 has 15 residues. The germline gives CDR1 MDHEN, CDR2 SYDVKM. The CDR3 here is CASLEGLRNTGEMFF. CDR3 in DNA: TGTGCCAGCCTGGAGGGGCTTCGGAACACCGGGGAGATGTTTTTT.

This clonotype was counted ten times or more. V and J are TRBV28 and TRBJ1-1; D ambiguous. Per germline, CDR1 MDHEN and CDR2 SYDVKM. This CDR3 comprises 12 residues. Between the trimmed V and J ends, which lost 8 bases and 0 bases, there was a span of 7 bases. The CDR3 nucleotides are TGTGCCAGCCGGCGGATGAACACTGAAGCTTTCTTT. Its protein product is CASRRMNTEAFF.

This clonotype has a count of ten or more. The CDR3 here is CASRGGHLNLAQYF. CDR3 DNA sequence: TGTGCCAGCAGGGGGGGACACCTGAACCTTGCGCAGTATTTT. The genes are TRBV12-3 or TRBV12-4 and TRBJ2-3, with D perhaps TRBD1 or TRBD2 (6 bases each). V gave up 6 bases and J gave up 10 bases, with 20 bases separating them. The CDR3 covers 14 residues.

This clonotype was seen repeatedly, ten times or more. V gene TRBV14 combines with J gene TRBJ2-5, with 8 bases that match TRBD2. Germline CDR1 SGHDN, CDR2 FVKESK. This CDR3 has 15 amino acids. V gave up 6 bases and J gave up 1 base; unmatched junction bases: 7. CDR3 nucleotide sequence: TGTGCCAGCAGTCTAGCGGGCCCCCGCCAAGAGACCCAGTACTTC. Translating gives CASSLAGPRQETQYF.

This clonotype was recorded many times. V is TRBV5-6 and J is TRBJ2-2; possible D gene TRBD2, 5 bases. The CDR3 extends over 13 amino acids. Trimming cost V 7 bases and J 4 bases, with 11 bases left between them. Germline lookup yields CDR1 SGHDT and CDR2 YYEEEE. The DNA of the CDR3 is TGTGCCAGCGGGAGAGTCGGCACCGGGGAGCTGTTTTTT. It yields the protein CASGRVGTGELFF.

This clonotype has a single count. The J gene is TRBJ1-1, the V gene TRBV12-3 or TRBV12-4; TRBD1 agrees at 12 bases. Trimming cost V 4 bases and J 5 bases; bases outside gene matches: 11. The CDR3 sequence is 17 residues long. CDR3 region: CASSSGDRGPRNTEAFF. CDR3 sequence (DNA): TGTGCCAGCAGTTCCGGGGACAGGGGGCCGAGGAATACTGAAGCTTTCTTT.

This clonotype was counted many times. The gene calls are TRBV4-3 and TRBJ2-7; D gene unclear. Germline V gives CDR1 LGHNA, CDR2 YSLEER. This CDR3 region has 15 residues. Trimming pared 0 bases from V and 3 bases from J, leaving 12 bases between. The DNA for the CDR3 is TGCGCCAGCAGCCAAGAAGAGAACGCCTTCTACGAGCAGTACTTC. Protein product: CASSQEENAFYEQYF.